The rows below give T cell receptor beta chains drawn from one sample of a study of post-analysis software for immune sequencing data. TCRdb used MiXCR to reprocess the PCR reads, holding one entry per CDR3 protein. In the table there are about 190,000 distinct CDR3 sequences, 29% of which are singletons. Input material: blood. The receptors stem from a girl under 18 with multiple sclerosis. CDR3s include the opening cysteine and the closing phenylalanine or tryptophan. A D gene is named only where the DNA matches it firmly. The size entry is marked missing in some rows and otherwise reads once, few, many or a size class.

J,size,D,V,CDR3,DNA
TRBJ2-3,.,TRBD2,TRBV6-6,CASRNPRGAGVSDTQYF,TGTGCCAGCAGAAACCCCAGGGGAGCGGGAGTGTCAGATACGCAGTATTTT
TRBJ2-2,.,.,TRBV18,CASSPPRPGGNTGELFF,TGTGCCAGCTCACCACCGAGGCCAGGCGGGAACACCGGGGAGCTGTTTTTT
TRBJ2-1,few,.,TRBV6-6,CASSYGGVEYNGQFF,TGTGCCAGCAGTTACGGAGGGGTCGAATACAATGGGCAGTTCTTC
TRBJ1-1,.,.,TRBV30,CAFIKGGEDAEAFF,TGTGCCTTCATCAAGGGGGGGGAGGACGCTGAAGCTTTCTTT
TRBJ1-4,few,TRBD1,TRBV7-9,CASSTMTGGSEKLFF,TGTGCCAGCAGCACGATGACAGGGGGCAGTGAAAAACTGTTTTTT
TRBJ1-1,.,.,TRBV5-5,CASSLLGGVNTEAFF,TGTGCCAGCAGCTTGCTAGGGGGGGTGAACACTGAAGCTTTCTTT
TRBJ2-7,many,TRBD1,TRBV6-5,CASSRRDRVYEQYF,TGTGCCAGCAGTAGAAGGGACAGGGTCTACGAGCAGTACTTC
TRBJ2-4,few,.,TRBV2,CASRAGTQAKNIQYF,TGTGCCAGCAGAGCAGGGACACAAGCCAAAAACATTCAGTACTTC
TRBJ2-5,many,TRBD2,TRBV28,CASSGTRWETQYF,TGTGCCAGCAGTGGGACTAGGTGGGAGACCCAGTACTTC
TRBJ2-7,.,.,TRBV18,CASSPLGGHYEQYF,TGTGCCAGCTCACCCCTAGGCGGGCACTACGAGCAGTACTTC
TRBJ1-2,few,.,TRBV20-1,CSARITSYGYTF,TGCAGTGCTAGAATCACAAGCTATGGCTACACCTTC
TRBJ1-2,.,.,TRBV28,CASRYPGGGYGYTF,TGTGCCAGCAGGTATCCGGGGGGGGGCTATGGCTACACCTTC
TRBJ2-5,many,TRBD2,TRBV7-8,CASSLAGAGVIQETQYF,TGTGCCAGCAGCTTGGCTGGGGCGGGAGTCATACAAGAGACCCAGTACTTC
TRBJ2-3,.,TRBD2,TRBV29-1,CSVEGRAGGQNTQYF,TGCAGCGTTGAAGGCCGAGCGGGAGGGCAAAATACGCAGTATTTT
TRBJ1-2,.,TRBD1,TRBV20-1,CSASPGQRYSTF,TGCAGTGCTAGTCCGGGACAGAGGTACAGCACCTTC
TRBJ1-2,many,TRBD1,TRBV6-5,CASRKGQGGGYTF,TGTGCCAGCAGGAAAGGACAGGGTGGGGGCTACACCTTC
TRBJ2-5,many,TRBD2,TRBV7-9,CASSRHPRTSGAEQETQYF,TGTGCCAGCAGCCGACATCCTCGGACTAGCGGGGCAGAACAAGAGACCCAGTACTTC
TRBJ1-1,.,.,TRBV27,CASRARGTEAFF,TGTGCCAGCAGAGCACGAGGCACTGAAGCTTTCTTT
TRBJ1-1,.,TRBD1,TRBV7-2,CASSRGQTEAFF,TGTGCCAGCAGCCGGGGACAGACTGAAGCTTTCTTT
TRBJ1-2,.,.,TRBV18,CASSPRVSSGYTF,TGTGCCAGCTCACCGAGGGTTTCGAGTGGCTACACCTTC
TRBJ2-5,many,TRBD2,TRBV20-1,CSATLTSGGATQYF,TGCAGTGCCACCCTGACTAGCGGGGGAGCGACCCAGTACTTC
TRBJ2-7,.,.,TRBV4-2,CASSQEGQSRHEQYF,TGTGCCAGCAGCCAAGAGGGTCAGTCCCGGCACGAGCAGTACTTC
TRBJ1-1,.,.,TRBV10-2,CATGAGVNTEAFF,TGCGCCACGGGGGCAGGGGTGAACACTGAAGCTTTCTTT